The present T cell receptor beta chain was sequenced within a study of T cell changes during pregnancy in multiple sclerosis. Sequencing used immunoSEQ multiplex PCR; TCRdb keeps in-frame clones, though not all of them. The sample holds 40,000 to 45,000 clones, under 95% seen once. Germline V lookup: CDR1 SGHNT, CDR2 YYREEE (reference sequence). The CDR3 extends over 14 amino acids. Trimming removed 3 bases from V and 5 bases from J, with 14 bases in between. The chain combines TRBV5-4 with TRBJ1-1; the D gene is possibly TRBD1 (5 bases). This receptor was obtained from a female donor with multiple sclerosis, enrolled in a pregnancy study. This specimen was CD4+ T cells from peripheral blood mononuclear cells, taken in the third trimester of pregnancy. This CDR3 is CASSSLAGGTEAFF. The CDR3 DNA follows: TGTGCCAGCAGCTCCCTCGCGGGGGGTACTGAAGCTTTCTTT. Full variable domain (missing parts from reference TRBV5-4 and TRBJ1-1): ETGVTQSPTHLIKTRGQQVTLRCSSQSGHNTVSWYQQALGQGPQFIFQYYREEENGRGNFPPRFSGLQFPNYSSELNVNALELDDSALYLCASSSLAGGTEAFFGQGTRLTVV.